These 28 T cell receptor beta chains came from one sample sequenced in a study of T cell responses to AZD1222 COVID-19 vaccine. This table comes from immunoSEQ multiplex PCR, and its TCRdb copy is limited to in-frame clones, with some not included. The sample has tens of thousands of clones, roughly nine tenths seen once. The input for sequencing was peripheral blood, taken on day 0 of AZD1222 vaccination. Receptors were obtained from an adult in good health.

V gene TRBV19 combines with J gene TRBJ2-7, with a tentative D call TRBD1 (6 bases). The CDR3 is 14 amino acids. CDR1 and CDR2 from the germline V gene are LNHDA and SQIVND (reference sequence). V shed 6 bases and J shed 1 base, with 13 bases lying between them. The CDR3 region has the DNA TGTGCCAGTAGACACGCCAGGGGTTCCTACGAGCAGTACTTC. This sequence encodes CASRHARGSYEQYF.

This chain connects TRBV3-1 (or the pseudogene TRBV3-2) to TRBJ1-5; D uncertain. V was trimmed by 6 bases and J by 2 bases, leaving 11 bases between them. CDR1 is LGHDT, CDR2 YNNKEL, per germline (reference sequence). This CDR3 region has 14 residues. The chain's CDR3 is CASRSGVGNQPQHF. CDR3 in DNA: TGTGCCAGCAGGTCGGGTGTGGGCAATCAGCCCCAGCATTTT.

The chain employs TRBV2 and TRBJ2-7; 8 nucleotides align to TRBD1. V lost 7 bases and J lost 5; bases outside the gene matches: 1. CDR3 length equals 11 residues. CDR1 SNHLY and CDR2 FYNNEI come from the germline V gene. CDR3 bases: TGTGCCAGCAAGACAGGGGACGAGCAGTACTTC. Encoded protein: CASKTGDEQYF.

The chain joins TRBV5-1 to TRBJ1-1, with a weak D call TRBD1 (5 bases). The CDR3 loop spans 14 amino acids. Germline V gives CDR1 SGHRS, CDR2 YFSETQ. Trimming stripped 3 bases from V and 2 bases from J, with 11 bases between. The CDR3 DNA sequence: TGCGCCAGCAGCTCCGACAGATCAAACACTGAAGCTTTCTTT. Its protein product is CASSSDRSNTEAFF.

The chain joins TRBV5-6 to TRBJ1-1; D gene unclear. This CDR3 has 12 amino acids. V lost 4 bases to trimming and J lost 1 base, with 5 bases between them. Germline lookup yields CDR1 SGHDT and CDR2 YYEEEE. CDR3 region: CASSRQNTEAFF. In DNA, the CDR3 is TGTGCCAGCAGCCGACAGAACACTGAAGCTTTCTTT.

The J gene is TRBJ2-7, the V gene TRBV10-2; D call uncertain. V shed 3 bases and J shed 4 bases, with 4 bases lying between them. Germline V gene data show CDR1 as WSHSY and CDR2 as SAAADI. The CDR3 is 11 residues long. The CDR3: CASSEGYEQYF. CDR3 coding DNA: TGCGCCAGCAGTGAAGGGTACGAGCAGTACTTC.

This clone was counted only a few times. This rearrangement joins TRBV10-1 to TRBJ2-2, with 8 bases that match TRBD1. The germline V gene has CDR1 WNHNN and CDR2 SYGVQD (reference sequence). The length of the CDR3 is 14 residues. V lost 3 bases and J lost 4; bases outside the gene matches: 1. CDR3 protein: CASSDQGATGELFF. In DNA form, the CDR3 reads TGCGCCAGCAGTGACCAGGGGGCCACCGGGGAGCTGTTTTTT.

The CDR3 protein is CASSQLPGQGDYGYTF. CDR3 nucleotide sequence: TGTGCCAGCAGCCAACTACCGGGACAGGGGGACTATGGCTACACCTTC. This rearrangement joins TRBV3-1 (or the pseudogene TRBV3-2) to TRBJ1-2; 11 nucleotides align to TRBD1. J lost 3 bases, V lost 2 bases, and 5 bases had no gene match. The CDR3 extends over 16 amino acids. Germline CDR1 and CDR2: LGHDT and YNNKEL (reference sequence).

V gene TRBV5-4 combines with J gene TRBJ1-4; D is unresolved. The CDR3 has 13 amino acids. The ends were cut back, 2 bases at V and 0 bases at J, with 2 bases in the middle. Germline V CDR1 and CDR2: SGHNT, YYREEE (reference sequence). The CDR3 DNA follows: TGTGCCAGCAGCTTTGCAACTAATGAAAAACTGTTTTTT. Translating gives CASSFATNEKLFF.

The J gene is TRBJ1-2, the V gene TRBV3-1 (or the pseudogene TRBV3-2); 7 nucleotides agree with TRBD1. The ends lost 0 bases at V and 7 bases at J; junction bases unmatched: 8. CDR3 length: 15 amino acids. Germline V gives CDR1 LGHDT, CDR2 YNNKEL (reference sequence). Written as DNA, the CDR3 is TGTGCCAGCAGCCAAGATCGACAGGGAGGAGCTGGCTACACCTTC. Residues: CASSQDRQGGAGYTF.

CDR3 in amino acids: CASSFGTEQFF. The DNA for the CDR3 is TGTGCCAGCAGTTTCGGGACAGAGCAGTTCTTC. The rearrangement joins TRBV12-3 or TRBV12-4 to TRBJ2-1; tentative D call: TRBD1 (6 bases). CDR3 length: 11 amino acids. Between the trimmed V and J ends, which lost 3 bases and 10 bases, there was a span of 7 bases.

This clone was seen a single time. The V call is TRBV6-5, the J call TRBJ2-7; the match to TRBD1 covers 7 bases. CDR1 MNHEY and CDR2 SVGAGI come from the germline V gene. The CDR3 runs 14 residues. With V trimmed by 6 bases and J by 2 bases, 7 bases remained unmatched. CDR3 protein: CASSGQETTYEQYF. CDR3 in DNA: TGTGCCAGCAGCGGACAGGAAACTACCTACGAGCAGTACTTC.

The chain combines TRBV5-1 with TRBJ1-1; D gene ambiguous. V gave up 4 bases and J gave up 0 bases, with 10 bases separating them. Germline V CDR1 and CDR2: SGHRS, YFSETQ. The CDR3 has 14 residues. The CDR3 sequence is CASSLYVMNTEAFF. The CDR3 DNA sequence: TGCGCCAGCAGCCTATACGTCATGAACACTGAAGCTTTCTTT.

The chain is built from TRBV27 and TRBJ1-2; no reliable D call. CDR3 length: 12 residues. From germline, CDR1 is MNHEY and CDR2 SMNVEV (reference sequence). The ends were cut back, 5 bases at V and 8 bases at J, with 12 bases in the middle. CDR3 nucleotide sequence: TGTGCCAGCAGTCCCCCGGAGGGAGGCTACACCTTC. Amino acids: CASSPPEGGYTF.

The chain couples TRBV2 to TRBJ2-1; D may be TRBD1 or TRBD2 (7 bases each). The CDR3 loop spans 15 amino acids. Trimming cost V 6 bases and J 3 bases, with 15 bases left between them. The germline gives CDR1 SNHLY, CDR2 FYNNEI. CDR3 in amino acids: CASSQGGEGYNEQFF. The CDR3 region has the DNA TGTGCCAGCAGCCAGGGGGGGGAGGGCTACAATGAGCAGTTCTTC.

This chain uses TRBV3-1 (or the pseudogene TRBV3-2) with TRBJ2-7; 7 bases align to TRBD1. V shed 0 bases, J shed 2 bases, and the junction held 4 bases outside the gene matches. The germline V gene has CDR1 LGHDT and CDR2 YNNKEL (reference sequence). The CDR3 is 15 residues long. The CDR3 region is CASSQDRQGAYEQYF. Here the CDR3 DNA reads TGTGCCAGCAGCCAAGATCGGCAGGGGGCCTACGAGCAGTACTTC.

The V gene is TRBV4-1, the J gene TRBJ1-1; 7 bases agree with TRBD1. The CDR3 extends over 13 amino acids. Trimming took 4 bases from V and 8 from J; bases not matched to a gene: 7. Germline CDR1 reads MGHRA; CDR2 reads YSYEKL. CDR3 bases: TGCGCCAGCAGCCCAGTTAGGGACAGAGAAGCTTTCTTT. Encoded protein: CASSPVRDREAFF.

The chain employs TRBV28 and TRBJ1-5; D not resolved. The CDR3 length is 15 residues. CDR1 and CDR2 from the germline V gene are MDHEN and SYDVKM. V lost 6 bases and J 0 bases, leaving 12 bases between the germline ends. CDR3 sequence reads: CASSPVRGSNQPQHF. CDR3 sequence (DNA): TGTGCCAGCAGCCCGGTTCGGGGTAGCAATCAGCCCCAGCATTTT.

V usage is TRBV27 and J usage is TRBJ1-2, with no clear D. From germline, CDR1 is MNHEY and CDR2 SMNVEV (reference sequence). The CDR3 runs 16 residues. Trimming took off 4 bases at V and 7 bases at J, with 22 bases between the two ends. CDR3 protein: CASSSLTVGGFSGYTF. The CDR3 coding sequence is TGTGCCAGCAGTTCCTTGACGGTGGGAGGGTTTTCTGGCTACACCTTC.

The rearrangement joins TRBV5-4 to TRBJ2-1; 15 bases agree with TRBD2. Trimming removed 2 bases from V and 9 bases from J; junction bases left unmatched: 6. The CDR3 is 16 amino acids. Per the germline V gene, CDR1 is SGHNT and CDR2 is YYREEE (reference sequence). CDR3 DNA: TGTGCCAGCAGCTTCGGGACTAGCGGGGGGACCGGTGAGCAGTTCTTC. Translating gives CASSFGTSGGTGEQFF.

V gene TRBV5-1 combines with J gene TRBJ1-1; 8 nucleotides match TRBD1. Germline lookup yields CDR1 SGHRS and CDR2 YFSETQ. The CDR3 length is 15 residues. The J segment lost 5 bases and the V segment lost 0 bases, leaving 6 bases of the junction unmatched. CDR3 loop: CASSLADRGWTEAFF. The CDR3 nucleotides are TGCGCCAGCAGCTTGGCCGACAGGGGATGGACTGAAGCTTTCTTT.

This clone was seen once. This chain connects TRBV27 to TRBJ2-7; D is possibly TRBD2 (5 bases). The CDR3 length is 13 residues. With 7 bases removed from V and 2 bases from J, the gap between germline ends came to 12 bases. Germline-derived CDR1 and CDR2 are MNHEY and SMNVEV (reference sequence). This chain's CDR3 is CASMRTGTYEQYF. CDR3 DNA: TGTGCCAGCATGAGAACGGGGACCTACGAGCAGTACTTC.

The chain has TRBV5-1 and TRBJ1-1; tentatively, D is TRBD1 (6 bases). This CDR3 has 12 residues. With 4 bases removed from V and 7 bases from J, the gap between germline ends came to 11 bases. Germline CDR1 SGHRS, CDR2 YFSETQ. The CDR3 sequence is CASSRGRNEAFF. Written as DNA, the CDR3 is TGCGCCAGCAGCAGGGGGAGGAATGAAGCTTTCTTT.

V gene TRBV6-5 combines with J gene TRBJ1-1, with TRBD1 matching 9 bases. Germline CDR1 is MNHEY and CDR2 is SVGAGI. The CDR3 sequence is 14 residues long. The V and J ends lost 6 bases and 6 bases, in that order; junction bases with no gene match: 8. This CDR3 reads CASSARDRASEAFF. The CDR3 bases are TGTGCCAGCAGCGCACGGGACAGGGCTTCTGAAGCTTTCTTT.

This chain uses TRBV19 with TRBJ1-5; D is unclear. With 3 bases removed from V and 2 bases from J, the gap between germline ends came to 8 bases. This CDR3 region has 14 residues. Germline V gives CDR1 LNHDA, CDR2 SQIVND (reference sequence). CDR3 DNA sequence: TGTGCCAGTAGTATGCATCATGGCAATCAGCCCCAGCATTTT. Translation gives CASSMHHGNQPQHF.

V gene TRBV19 combines with J gene TRBJ1-1, with D possibly matching TRBD1 (5 bases). V was shortened by 4 bases and J by 3 bases, with 21 bases between the two germline ends. CDR1 is LNHDA, CDR2 SQIVND, per germline (reference sequence). The CDR3 is 17 amino acids. The CDR3 DNA sequence: TGTGCCAGTAGTAACCCTCACCGGGGGAGGGCCGACACTGAAGCTTTCTTT. Translated: CASSNPHRGRADTEAFF.

V usage is TRBV6-5 and J usage is TRBJ1-6; D unclear. The germline gives CDR1 MNHEY, CDR2 SVGAGI. CDR3 length: 14 amino acids. Trimming left V 5 bases short and J 13 bases short, with 18 bases between. CDR3 nucleotides: TGTGCCAGCAGTAACGATGGGTCCCTGGGTCCCCTCCACTTT. Encoded protein: CASSNDGSLGPLHF.

The rearrangement uses TRBV7-2 and TRBJ1-1, with a possible D match to TRBD1 (5 bases). Trimming shortened V by 2 bases and J by 0 bases, and 16 bases separated the two germline ends. This CDR3 is built from 17 residues. Germline CDR1 reads SGHTA; CDR2 reads FQGNSA. For the CDR3, the DNA is TGTGCCAGCAGCTTAAGACTCACGACAGACATGAACACTGAAGCTTTCTTT. Protein: CASSLRLTTDMNTEAFF.